This is a list of T cell receptor beta chains from one sample in a study of blood T cell repertoires in COVID-19. The data were produced by immunoSEQ multiplex PCR, yet TCRdb's version contains in-frame clones alone and is incomplete. The sample holds roughly 100,000 clones, nearly 85% seen once. The sequencing sample was made of peripheral blood. The source of these receptors is a human donor in a cohort sampled during active or convalescent COVID-19. Each CDR3 is given with its conserved first and last residue. Fields, in order: CDR3 DNA, CDR3 protein, J gene, V gene, clone size, D gene. The D gene is left open where the match is weak. Clone sizes are given selectively: once, few, many, or a class where the clone is expanded.

TGTGCCAGCAGTTCAGTCTTTTTTACTAATTACAATGAGCAGTTCTTC,CASSSVFFTNYNEQFF,TRBJ2-1,TRBV6-4,.,.
TGTGCCAGCAGCTTGGTTCCAGGGAGGTTTGATGCACCCCTCCACTTT,CASSLVPGRFDAPLHF,TRBJ1-6,TRBV5-4,.,.
TGTGCCAGCAGTGGCAGGGACGAGCAGTACTTC,CASSGRDEQYF,TRBJ2-7,TRBV2,.,.
TGCGCCAGCCGCCTCGACATTTACACCGGGGAGCTGTTTTTT,CASRLDIYTGELFF,TRBJ2-2,TRBV5-1,.,.
TGTGCCAGCAGTGAACAGGGCTACGAGCAGTACTTC,CASSEQGYEQYF,TRBJ2-7,TRBV6-1,.,.
TGCGCCAGCAGCCCTCGCACAGATACGCAGTATTTT,CASSPRTDTQYF,TRBJ2-3,TRBV4-1,.,.
TGTGCCAGCAGCGTAGCTCCCCAGGCTAACTCCTACGAGCAGTACTTC,CASSVAPQANSYEQYF,TRBJ2-7,TRBV9,.,.
TGTGCCAGTAGCCCCCGGCCCCGGGACTACGAGCAGTACTTC,CASSPRPRDYEQYF,TRBJ2-7,TRBV19,.,.
TGTGCCTGGAGTGCGACAGGGTACTATACTAACTATGGCTACACCTTC,CAWSATGYYTNYGYTF,TRBJ1-2,TRBV30,.,TRBD1
TGTGCCAGTAGTATAGGACAGTTGGAGGGTGATTCACCCCTCCACTTT,CASSIGQLEGDSPLHF,TRBJ1-6,TRBV19,.,.
TGTGCCAGTAGTATAGGGGGGGGGCTCCCAGATACGCAGTATTTT,CASSIGGGLPDTQYF,TRBJ2-3,TRBV19,.,.
TGTGCCAGCAGCCCAGCCGGGACAGACGATAATTCACCCCTCCACTTT,CASSPAGTDDNSPLHF,TRBJ1-6,TRBV7-6,.,TRBD1
TGTGCCAGCAGCTTAGGGGTTAGCGGGGGGCCCAATGAGCAGTTCTTC,CASSLGVSGGPNEQFF,TRBJ2-1,TRBV11-3,.,TRBD2
TGTGCCAGTAGTATTCGGACAGAAGCGTTAGCCCAGCATTTT,CASSIRTEALAQHF,TRBJ1-5,TRBV19,.,.
TGTGCCAGCAGTGGGTTCCCGGGACAGAGCTCCTACGAGCAGTACTTC,CASSGFPGQSSYEQYF,TRBJ2-7,TRBV2,once,TRBD1
TGTGCCAGCAAGACCGGGACAGGGACCCACGAGCAGTACTTC,CASKTGTGTHEQYF,TRBJ2-7,TRBV6-5,.,TRBD1
TGTGCCACCAGTGATTTTGACCAGGGGGTAGATGGCTACACCTTC,CATSDFDQGVDGYTF,TRBJ1-2,TRBV24-1,once,TRBD1
TGTGCCAGCAGAGTCTCAGGCTCTTATGGCTACACCTTC,CASRVSGSYGYTF,TRBJ1-2,TRBV28,.,.
TGTGCCAGCAGTTTCATGCTACGAAGCACCGGGGAGCTGTTTTTT,CASSFMLRSTGELFF,TRBJ2-2,TRBV28,.,.
TGTGCCAGCAGTCGTACGGGGGAGCAGTACTTC,CASSRTGEQYF,TRBJ2-7,TRBV6-5,.,.
TGTGCCAGCAGCTTAAGCACAGGGGGAGATACGCAGTATTTT,CASSLSTGGDTQYF,TRBJ2-3,TRBV11-3,.,TRBD1
TGTGCCAGCAACCTCGGGCAGCGGGATTCACCCCTCCACTTT,CASNLGQRDSPLHF,TRBJ1-6,TRBV27,.,.
TGTGCCAGCAGCGATACCGCGGGGGATACGCAGTATTTT,CASSDTAGDTQYF,TRBJ2-3,TRBV11-3,.,.
TGTGCCAGCAGCTTAGTGTTGTCAGGGGCCACTGAAGCTTTCTTT,CASSLVLSGATEAFF,TRBJ1-1,TRBV7-2,.,.
TGTGCCACCAGCAGCCATAGCAATCAGCCCCAGCATTTT,CATSSHSNQPQHF,TRBJ1-5,TRBV15,.,.
TGTGCCAGCAGAACCGGGACAGGGGCAACTAATGAAAAACTGTTTTTT,CASRTGTGATNEKLFF,TRBJ1-4,TRBV11-2,.,TRBD1
TGTGCCAGCACCCGGGGGGGAGAAAGCACTGAAGCTTTCTTT,CASTRGGESTEAFF,TRBJ1-1,TRBV5-5,.,.
TGCGCCAGCAGCGCGACAGGGGTGTACGGGGAGCTGTTTTTT,CASSATGVYGELFF,TRBJ2-2,TRBV4-3,once,TRBD1
TGTGCCAGCAGTGAGTGGCAGGGCTCCTACAATGAGCAGTTCTTC,CASSEWQGSYNEQFF,TRBJ2-1,TRBV6-4,.,.
TGTGCCAGCTGCGTAGGCAGGGGGCCGGACACCGGGGAGCTGTTTTTT,CASCVGRGPDTGELFF,TRBJ2-2,TRBV21-1,.,.
TGTGCCAGCCTTGGACAGGCCTCTGGAAACACCATATATTTT,CASLGQASGNTIYF,TRBJ1-3,TRBV2,.,TRBD1
TGTGCCTCAGAAGGACAGGGAAAAGGAGCCGGGGAGCTGTTTTTT,CASEGQGKGAGELFF,TRBJ2-2,TRBV2,.,TRBD1
TGTGCCAGCAGCGTAGGACTACCAGGCACCGGGGAGCTGTTTTTT,CASSVGLPGTGELFF,TRBJ2-2,TRBV9,.,.
TGTGCCAGCTCACCACCACCAACAGGGGCGGGAACTGAAGCTTTCTTT,CASSPPPTGAGTEAFF,TRBJ1-1,TRBV18,.,TRBD1
TGTGCCAGCAGCGTAGGGGGGCTCAATTTAGGGGAGACCCAGTACTTC,CASSVGGLNLGETQYF,TRBJ2-5,TRBV9,once,.
TGTGCCAGCAGCCAAGTCGGGGGGGACGGCCTTAATGAAAAACTGTTTTTT,CASSQVGGDGLNEKLFF,TRBJ1-4,TRBV4-2,few,.
TGTGCCAGCAGCTTGAACAGAATCTCCTACGAGCAGTACTTC,CASSLNRISYEQYF,TRBJ2-7,TRBV5-4,.,.
TGTGCCAGCAGTCGGACTGTTAACACTGAAGCTTTCTTT,CASSRTVNTEAFF,TRBJ1-1,TRBV6-6,.,.
TGTGCCAGTAGTCTCGACAGAGGAGATACGCAGTATTTT,CASSLDRGDTQYF,TRBJ2-3,TRBV19,.,.
TGTGCCAGCTCACCTTTAGGACAGTCCGGGGAGCTGTTTTTT,CASSPLGQSGELFF,TRBJ2-2,TRBV18,.,.
TGTGCCAGCAGCCAAGAGGCGGGGAGGCACAATGAGCAGTTCTTC,CASSQEAGRHNEQFF,TRBJ2-1,TRBV4-2,.,.
TGTGCCAGCAGCCCTGCCCCGACAGGCACTGGAAACACCATATATTTT,CASSPAPTGTGNTIYF,TRBJ1-3,TRBV5-4,.,.
TGTGCCAGCAGCTTGGCAGGACAGGCATTTTTGATTCGCGAGCAGTACTTC,CASSLAGQAFLIREQYF,TRBJ2-7,TRBV5-8,once,TRBD1
TGTGCCAGCAGTGATAGGCAGGGAAGAAACACCATATATTTT,CASSDRQGRNTIYF,TRBJ1-3,TRBV25-1,.,.
TGTGCCAGCAGGGGACTAGCGGGTCGCACAGATACGCAGTATTTT,CASRGLAGRTDTQYF,TRBJ2-3,TRBV28,few,TRBD2
TGCGCCAGCAGCTTGACAGGGGGTTCCCACTACTACAATGAGCAGTTCTTC,CASSLTGGSHYYNEQFF,TRBJ2-1,TRBV5-1,.,TRBD1
TGCGCCAGCACAACAAGGGGGTACCAAGAGACCCAGTACTTC,CASTTRGYQETQYF,TRBJ2-5,TRBV5-1,once,.
TGTGCCAGCATCGCCGGACAGGGGGAATATGAAAAACTGTTTTTT,CASIAGQGEYEKLFF,TRBJ1-4,TRBV6-5,.,TRBD1
TGCAGCGTTGCCCCTGGGAGTTGGGGGCTCACTGAAGCTTTCTTT,CSVAPGSWGLTEAFF,TRBJ1-1,TRBV29-1,.,.
TGTGCCAGCATCTTTAGGGGAGGGCGGGGAAACACTGAAGCTTTCTTT,CASIFRGGRGNTEAFF,TRBJ1-1,TRBV11-2,.,.
TGTGCCAGCAGCCCCCAGACAGGGAATTCACCCCTCCACTTT,CASSPQTGNSPLHF,TRBJ1-6,TRBV9,.,TRBD1
TGTGCCAGTAGTAACAGGGGGGGTACGTACAATGAGCAGTTCTTC,CASSNRGGTYNEQFF,TRBJ2-1,TRBV19,.,.
TGTGCCAGTAAAGGGGGAAGGGATAATGAAAAACTGTTTTTT,CASKGGRDNEKLFF,TRBJ1-4,TRBV19,few,.
TGTGCCAGCAGTTACTCGGGGCCAGGCGGGCCCCAGCATTTT,CASSYSGPGGPQHF,TRBJ1-5,TRBV6-2/TRBV6-3,.,.
TGCGCCAGCAGCCGGGACAGGGCTTATGAGCAGTTCTTC,CASSRDRAYEQFF,TRBJ2-1,TRBV5-1,.,TRBD1
TGTGCCAGCAGTTCTAGCCTATGGAATGAGCAGTTCTTC,CASSSSLWNEQFF,TRBJ2-1,TRBV11-1,.,.
TGTGCCACCAGTGATTTTGGCCGGGACAGGTCATACAATGAGCAGTTCTTC,CATSDFGRDRSYNEQFF,TRBJ2-1,TRBV24-1,.,TRBD1
TGCGCCAGCAGCTTGACAACCCCTGGTCCAGATACGCAGTATTTT,CASSLTTPGPDTQYF,TRBJ2-3,TRBV5-1,.,.
TGTGCCAGCAGCCGGACAGGGGACCCAAATTCACCCCTCCACTTT,CASSRTGDPNSPLHF,TRBJ1-6,TRBV7-2,.,TRBD1